Below, 25 T cell receptor beta chains from the same sample are listed, as sequenced in a study of cytomegalovirus exposure and HLA in healthy donors. PCR primers comprised 60 Vbeta and 13 Jbeta primers. Measured with immunoSEQ multiplex PCR; TCRdb has only the in-frame clones, and not every one. Found here are approximately 120,000 clones, roughly four fifths of them singletons; the top ten hold around 4.2%. The sample taken for sequencing was PBMCs. The receptors originated from a woman aged 50 to 65 in good health and CMV-seropositive.

V gene TRBV28 combines with J gene TRBJ1-4, with D hard to call. V dropped 8 bases and J dropped 8 bases, with 6 bases sitting between them. The CDR3 contains 10 residues. CDR1 and CDR2 (germline): MDHEN, SYDVKM. In DNA, the CDR3 is TGTGCCAGCTCCCCGGAAAAACTGTTTTTT. Its protein is CASSPEKLFF.

This chain uses TRBV5-1 with TRBJ2-7; TRBD1 matches at 9 bases. Trimming cost V 4 bases and J 4 bases; bases outside gene matches: 3. Germline V CDR1 and CDR2: SGHRS, YFSETQ. The CDR3 is 13 residues long. The CDR3 coding sequence is TGCGCCAGCAGCGGGGGACAGGGTTACGAGCAGTACTTC. It yields the protein CASSGGQGYEQYF.

DNA for the CDR3: TGTGCCAGTAGTCCCACTCCACAGGGAATTAATGAAAAACTGTTTTTT. This gives the protein CASSPTPQGINEKLFF. The genes are TRBV19 and TRBJ1-4, with D tentatively TRBD1 (6 bases). Germline CDR1 is LNHDA and CDR2 is SQIVND (reference sequence). V was clipped by 5 bases and J by 4 bases, with 17 bases between them. There are 16 residues in the CDR3.

The J gene is TRBJ2-3, the V gene TRBV19, with D possibly matching TRBD1 (6 bases). Germline loops: CDR1 LNHDA, CDR2 SQIVND (reference sequence). Deletions cut 0 bases from V and 3 bases from J, with 7 bases between. The CDR3 is made up of 14 amino acids. CDR3 region: CASSIDRGTDTQYF. Here the CDR3 DNA reads TGTGCCAGTAGTATAGACAGGGGTACAGATACGCAGTATTTT.

J is TRBJ1-2 and V is TRBV7-2; the D is unclear. CDR1 SGHTA and CDR2 FQGNSA come from the germline V gene. The CDR3 extends over 14 amino acids. V lost 2 bases and J 1 base, leaving 8 bases between the germline ends. The CDR3 sequence is CASSLMGYNYGYTF. Written as DNA, the CDR3 is TGTGCCAGCAGCTTAATGGGCTATAACTATGGCTACACCTTC.

The rearrangement uses TRBV7-7 and TRBJ2-5; D remains unclear. The CDR3 covers 13 residues. CDR1 SSHAT and CDR2 FNYEAQ come from the germline V gene (reference sequence). V gave up 3 bases and J gave up 3 bases, with 8 bases separating them. In DNA, the CDR3 is TGTGCCAGCAGCTTCATGTCGGAAGAGACCCAGTACTTC. Translating it yields CASSFMSEETQYF.

This rearrangement joins TRBV5-4 to TRBJ2-7, with 7 nucleotides matching TRBD1. Germline CDR1 SGHNT, CDR2 YYREEE (reference sequence). CDR3 length: 12 residues. Trimming removed 2 bases from V and 4 bases from J; junction bases left unmatched: 0. CDR3 DNA sequence: TGTGCCAGCAGCTTACAGGGGTACGAGCAGTACTTC. Translation: CASSLQGYEQYF.

The chain is built from TRBV27 and TRBJ1-2; D is possibly TRBD1 (6 bases). The CDR3 is 17 amino acids. V was cut by 4 bases and J by 6 bases, with 24 bases left in between. Germline loops: CDR1 MNHEY, CDR2 SMNVEV (reference sequence). The CDR3 nucleotides are TGTGCCAGCAGTTCATGGGGCACAGGGATGAGCGGGGATGGCTACACCTTC. It codes for CASSSWGTGMSGDGYTF.

V usage is TRBV19 and J usage is TRBJ1-2; 7 bases agree with TRBD1. This CDR3 is built from 17 residues. Trimming cost V 1 base and J 4 bases; bases outside gene matches: 12. Per the germline V gene, CDR1 is LNHDA and CDR2 is SQIVND (reference sequence). CDR3 sequence reads: CASSIGTGASRIYGYTF. DNA for the CDR3: TGTGCCAGTAGTATAGGGACAGGCGCTTCGCGGATCTATGGCTACACCTTC.

The chain has TRBV10-2 and TRBJ2-7; TRBD2 matches at 11 bases. Germline V gives CDR1 WSHSY, CDR2 SAAADI. This CDR3 comprises 15 residues. V gave up 6 bases and J gave up 2 bases; unmatched junction bases: 6. The CDR3: CASSPGLAGTYEQYF. Here the CDR3 DNA reads TGCGCCAGCAGCCCCGGACTAGCGGGCACCTACGAGCAGTACTTC.

J is TRBJ2-2 and V is TRBV4-2, with D possibly TRBD1 on 6 matching bases. V lost 5 bases to trimming and J lost 4 bases, with 11 bases between them. This CDR3 is built from 14 residues. CDR1 LGHNA and CDR2 YNFKEQ come from the germline V gene. CDR3 amino acids: CASSTRGGTGELFF. The CDR3 DNA reads as TGTGCCAGCAGCACGAGAGGGGGCACCGGGGAGCTGTTTTTT.

This clone was seen a few times. The chain is built from TRBV6-5 and TRBJ1-4; 7 bases fit TRBD1. The germline V gene encodes CDR1 MNHEY and CDR2 SVGAGI. The V gene end was trimmed by 4 bases and the J gene end by 7 bases; junction bases not matched to a gene: 6. This CDR3 spans 14 amino acids. CDR3 nucleotides: TGTGCCAGCAGTTCGGACAGGTGGGGTGAAAAACTGTTTTTT. This sequence encodes CASSSDRWGEKLFF.

This sequence joins TRBV9 and TRBJ2-5, with 14 bases lining up with TRBD2. The CDR3 length is 17 residues. CDR1 is SGDLS, CDR2 YYNGEE, per germline. V dropped 3 bases and J dropped 4; count of bases not matched to a gene: 8. The CDR3 here is CASSAGLAGGGRETQYF. The CDR3 region has the DNA TGTGCCAGCAGCGCCGGACTAGCGGGGGGAGGTAGAGAGACCCAGTACTTC.

This sequence joins TRBV27 and TRBJ2-5, with D uncertain. With 2 bases removed from V and 5 bases from J, the gap between germline ends came to 15 bases. The CDR3 extends over 15 amino acids. The germline V gene has CDR1 MNHEY and CDR2 SMNVEV (reference sequence). This chain's CDR3 is CASSLGAGSRETQYF. CDR3 bases: TGTGCCAGCAGTTTAGGTGCCGGCTCTAGGGAGACCCAGTACTTC.

The rearrangement uses TRBV11-2 and TRBJ2-1; tentative D call: TRBD1 (6 bases). Per the germline V gene, CDR1 is SGHAT and CDR2 is FQNNGV. V was shortened by 4 bases and J by 1 base, with 11 bases between the two germline ends. The CDR3 sequence is 15 residues long. The CDR3 reads CASSSGQKSYNEQFF. In DNA form, the CDR3 reads TGTGCCAGCAGCTCTGGACAGAAGTCCTACAATGAGCAGTTCTTC.

This chain uses TRBV5-4 with TRBJ1-2, with TRBD1 identical over 7 bases. This CDR3 is built from 15 residues. Germline-derived CDR1 and CDR2 are SGHNT and YYREEE (reference sequence). Trimming cost V 3 bases and J 2 bases; bases outside gene matches: 7. The DNA for the CDR3 is TGTGCCAGCAGCTCGGGAAAGACAGGGAACTATGGCTACACCTTC. Translating it yields CASSSGKTGNYGYTF.

The rearrangement uses TRBV27 and TRBJ2-5; 8 bases align to TRBD2. Germline CDR1 is MNHEY and CDR2 is SMNVEV (reference sequence). This CDR3 is built from 18 residues. With V trimmed by 0 bases and J by 4 bases, 13 bases remained unmatched. DNA for the CDR3: TGTGCCAGCAGTTTATCCCCTCGGGGTAGCGGGGTAGGAGAGACCCAGTACTTC. Its translation: CASSLSPRGSGVGETQYF.

This chain uses TRBV7-9 with TRBJ1-3; 8 nucleotides line up with TRBD1. With 2 bases clipped from V and 4 bases from J, the junction kept 4 bases outside the gene matches. Germline assignment: CDR1 SEHNR and CDR2 FQNEAQ (reference sequence). CDR3 length equals 15 residues. The CDR3 protein is CASSLQGAVGNTIYF. CDR3 bases: TGTGCCAGCAGCTTACAGGGGGCGGTCGGAAACACCATATATTTT. The full variable domain, rest sourced from reference TRBV7-9 and TRBJ1-3, is DTGVSQNPRHKITKRGQNVTFRCDPISEHNRLYWYRQTLGQGPEFLTYFQNEAQLEKSRLLSDRFSAERPKGSFSTLEIQRTEQGDSAMYLCASSLQGAVGNTIYFGEGSWLTVV.

This chain uses TRBV28 with TRBJ1-4, with 7 bases matching TRBD1. This CDR3 region has 15 residues. CDR1 is MDHEN and CDR2 is SYDVKM in the germline V gene. V shed 4 bases and J 0 bases; nucleotides not matched to a gene: 2. The CDR3: CASSSGQSTNEKLFF. The CDR3 region has the DNA TGTGCCAGCAGTTCGGGACAGTCAACTAATGAAAAACTGTTTTTT. Together with reference TRBV28 and TRBJ1-4, the CDR3 gives the full variable domain: DVKVTQSSRYLVKRTGEKVFLECVQDMDHENMFWYRQDPGLGLRLIYFSYDVKMKEKGDIPEGYSVSREKKERFSLILESASTNQTSMYLCASSSGQSTNEKLFFGSGTQLSVL.

The chain employs TRBV27 and TRBJ1-2; 9 bases are a match to TRBD1. Per the germline V gene, CDR1 is MNHEY and CDR2 is SMNVEV (reference sequence). The CDR3 is 15 amino acids. Unmatched junction bases numbered 8, after V lost 5 bases and J lost 4 bases. The CDR3 region is CASSPHRGLSYGYTF. CDR3 sequence (DNA): TGTGCCAGCAGTCCTCACAGGGGGCTTAGCTATGGCTACACCTTC.

This clone appeared a few times. This chain connects TRBV15 to TRBJ2-7, with TRBD1 as a possible D gene (5 bases). CDR3 length equals 13 residues. Germline V gene sequence: CDR1 LNHNV, CDR2 YYDKDF (reference sequence). V gave up 1 base and J gave up 9 bases, with 13 bases separating them. The CDR3 coding sequence is TGTGCCACCAGCAGAGGCGCTCGAAGGGGGCAGTACTTC. Its translation is CATSRGARRGQYF.

The genes are TRBV12-5 and TRBJ2-3; D not certain. V was cut by 0 bases and J by 2 bases, with 9 bases left in between. Germline assignment: CDR1 LGHNT and CDR2 FRNRAP. The CDR3 is 15 amino acids. The CDR3 DNA follows: TGTGCTAGTGGTTTGGTACTTGGGCCCACAGATACGCAGTATTTT. Translating gives CASGLVLGPTDTQYF.

This clone was found once. The rearrangement links TRBV6-1 to TRBJ2-7; 7 nucleotides match TRBD2. The CDR3 is 12 amino acids. The V segment lost 7 bases and the J segment 5 bases; nucleotides outside the gene matches: 5. Germline CDR1 MNHNS, CDR2 SASEGT. The CDR3 sequence is CASTLANHEQYF. CDR3 sequence (DNA): TGTGCCAGCACACTAGCGAACCACGAGCAGTACTTC.

V and J are TRBV9 and TRBJ2-3, with 9 bases aligning to TRBD2. The CDR3 contains 16 residues. The ends lost 0 bases at V and 1 base at J; junction bases unmatched: 3. The germline CDR1 and CDR2 sequences are SGDLS and YYNGEE. As DNA, the CDR3 is TGTGCCAGCAGCGTAGCTCCTAGCGGGGGCACAGATACGCAGTATTTT. Amino acid sequence: CASSVAPSGGTDTQYF.

This clone was detected only once. This chain connects TRBV4-2 to TRBJ1-6, with TRBD1 matching over 8 bases. The CDR3 sequence is 19 residues long. Unmatched junction bases numbered 16, after V lost 0 bases and J lost 9 bases. The germline V gene encodes CDR1 LGHNA and CDR2 YNFKEQ. Written as DNA, the CDR3 is TGTGCCAGCAGCCAAGATCCTATAATATCCGGGACAGGCGCTTCACCCCTCCACTTT. It codes for CASSQDPIISGTGASPLHF.